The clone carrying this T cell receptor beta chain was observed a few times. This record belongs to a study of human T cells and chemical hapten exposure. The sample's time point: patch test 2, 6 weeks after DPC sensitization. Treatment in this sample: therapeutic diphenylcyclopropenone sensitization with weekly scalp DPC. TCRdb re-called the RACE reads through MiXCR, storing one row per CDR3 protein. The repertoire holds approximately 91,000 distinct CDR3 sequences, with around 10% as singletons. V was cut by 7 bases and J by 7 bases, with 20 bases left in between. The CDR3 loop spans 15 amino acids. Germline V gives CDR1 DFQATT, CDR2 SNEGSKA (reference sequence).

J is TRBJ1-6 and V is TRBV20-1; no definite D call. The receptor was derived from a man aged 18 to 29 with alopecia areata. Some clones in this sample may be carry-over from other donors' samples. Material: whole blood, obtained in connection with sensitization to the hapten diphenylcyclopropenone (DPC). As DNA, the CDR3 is TGCAGTGGGACCCAAACGGGAGGGCAGAATTCACCCCTCCACTTT. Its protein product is CSGTQTGGQNSPLHF.